This TCR beta chain stems from a study of OX40 agonist ivuxolimab in advanced cancers. The table came from immunoSEQ multiplex PCR; TCRdb's copy has only in-frame clones and leaves some out. The profile shows 43,000 or so clones, about 88% of them singletons. The germline gives CDR1 SGHAT, CDR2 FQDESV (reference sequence). The CDR3 is 17 residues long. Trimming at V came to 5 bases and at J to 5 bases, leaving 15 bases not matched to a gene. The gene calls are TRBV11-1 and TRBJ2-5; 9 nucleotides line up with TRBD2. The specimen was CD4+ or CD8+ T cells sorted from blood, collected in a trial of the OX40 agonist ivuxolimab. The receptor's source is an adult with an advanced solid tumor such as melanoma, head and neck, liver or kidney cancer. CDR3 protein: CASSLFLAGGPRETQYF. The CDR3 bases are TGTGCCAGCAGCCTATTCCTGGCGGGAGGGCCTCGGGAGACCCAGTACTTC.